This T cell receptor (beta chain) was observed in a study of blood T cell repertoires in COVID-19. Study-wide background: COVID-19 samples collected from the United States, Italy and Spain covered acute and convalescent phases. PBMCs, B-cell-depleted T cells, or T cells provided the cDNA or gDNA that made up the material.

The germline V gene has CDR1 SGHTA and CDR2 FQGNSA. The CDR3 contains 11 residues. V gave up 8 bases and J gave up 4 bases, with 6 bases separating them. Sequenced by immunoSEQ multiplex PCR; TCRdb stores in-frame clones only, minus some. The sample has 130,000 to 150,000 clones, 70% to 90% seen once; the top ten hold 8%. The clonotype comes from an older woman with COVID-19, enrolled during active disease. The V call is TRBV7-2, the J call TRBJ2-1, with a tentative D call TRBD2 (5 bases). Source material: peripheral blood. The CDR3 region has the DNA TGTGCCAGCCAGCGGTACAATGAGCAGTTCTTC. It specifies CASQRYNEQFF. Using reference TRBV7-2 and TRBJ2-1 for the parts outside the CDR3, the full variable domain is GAGVSQSPSNKVTEKGKDVELRCDPISGHTALYWYRQSLGQGLEFLIYFQGNSAPDKSGLPSDRFSAERTGGSVSTLTIQRTQQEDSAVYLCASQRYNEQFFGPGTRLTVL.